This passage covers 14 T cell receptor beta chains from one sample sequenced in a study of T cell repertoires in cytomegalovirus infection. TCRdb recomputed calls from the reads with MiXCR, one row per CDR3 protein. The sample contains around 530,000 distinct CDR3 sequences, 16% of which appear only once. Sequencing was carried out using CD8+ T cells from PBMCs. These receptors were obtained from a human donor in good health (CMV status not recorded). Some clones in this sample may be carry-over from other donors' samples.

This clonotype has more than one count but fewer than ten. The genes are TRBV19 and TRBJ2-7; D possibly corresponds to TRBD1 (6 bases). CDR3 length equals 14 residues. Deletions cut 5 bases from V and 1 base from J, with 12 bases between. The germline V gene encodes CDR1 LNHDA and CDR2 SQIVND (reference sequence). The CDR3 reads CASSQWDISYEQYF. DNA of the CDR3: TGTGCCAGTAGTCAATGGGACATTTCCTACGAGCAGTACTTC.

This clonotype occurred many times. The CDR3 bases are TGTGCCAGCAGCTACACTAGCGGGGGGGCCAATGAGCAGTTCTTC. Translation: CASSYTSGGANEQFF. The rearrangement links TRBV11-2 to TRBJ2-1, with 13 bases matching TRBD2. This CDR3 region has 15 residues. After removal of 4 bases from V and 6 bases from J, the junction contained 3 bases not matched to a gene. Germline values: CDR1 SGHAT, CDR2 FQNNGV.

The genes are TRBV29-1 and TRBJ2-7; D is possibly TRBD2 (5 bases). The CDR3 consists of 11 residues. V lost 4 bases, J lost 9 bases, and 13 bases lay in between. CDR1 is SQVTM, CDR2 ANQGSEA, per germline. The CDR3, as DNA: TGCAGCGTTGTGGGCGCTAGCACGCAGTACTTC. Protein sequence: CSVVGASTQYF.

Comments on this clonotype: The junction and the germline gene differ at one end; a read error may be behind it. The chain employs TRBV7-3 and TRBJ2-1; TRBD2 aligns across 12 bases. Per germline, CDR1 SGHTA and CDR2 FQGTGA. This CDR3 is built from 16 residues. The CDR3 DNA reads TGTGCAAGCAGCTTAAGAGGACTAGCGGGACTCAATGATCAGTTCTTC. Its translation: CASSLRGLAGLNDQFF.

This clonotype came up many times. The rearrangement joins TRBV28 to TRBJ1-1; no firm D call. CDR3 size: 12 residues. The germline V gene encodes CDR1 MDHEN and CDR2 SYDVKM. The ends were cut back, 10 bases at V and 1 base at J, with 10 bases in the middle. The CDR3 DNA reads TGTGCCACCCAGGACGAGAACACTGAAGCTTTCTTT. It codes for CATQDENTEAFF.

This clonotype came up many times. This chain links TRBV7-9 with TRBJ2-5; TRBD1 or TRBD2 may be the D gene (6 bases each). Trimming left V 3 bases short and J 1 base short, with 9 bases between. The CDR3 is made up of 14 amino acids. Germline CDR1 is SEHNR and CDR2 is FQNEAQ (reference sequence). Here the CDR3 DNA reads TGTGCCAGCAGCTTTGAGGGGGGCCAAGAGACCCAGTACTTC. It codes for CASSFEGGQETQYF.

Many counts were recorded for this clonotype. The chain recombines TRBV5-4 with TRBJ1-6; D uncertain. Per the germline V gene, CDR1 is SGHNT and CDR2 is YYREEE (reference sequence). The V end lost 5 bases, the J end lost 3 bases, and 27 bases lay between the germline ends. The CDR3 runs 20 residues. In nucleotides, the CDR3 is TGTGCCAGCAGTCCGGATAGACCGAGGCAAACGAACAACTATAATTCACCCCTCCACTTT. Encoded protein: CASSPDRPRQTNNYNSPLHF.

This clonotype has a count of ten or more. This chain joins TRBV7-9 and TRBJ2-7, with D tentatively TRBD1 (6 bases). V was cut by 4 bases and J by 2 bases, with 9 bases left in between. This CDR3 is 13 amino acids long. Germline V gene data show CDR1 as SEHNR and CDR2 as FQNEAQ (reference sequence). The chain's CDR3 is CASSYGQTYEQYF. The CDR3 DNA sequence: TGTGCCAGCAGCTACGGACAGACCTACGAGCAGTACTTC. Looking up the rest from reference TRBV7-9 and TRBJ2-7 gives the full variable domain: DTGVSQNPRHKITKRGQNVTFRCDPISEHNRLYWYRQTLGQGPEFLTYFQNEAQLEKSRLLSDRFSAERPKGSFSTLEIQRTEQGDSAMYLCASSYGQTYEQYFGPGTRLTVT.

At least ten counts were recorded for this clonotype. V is TRBV7-2 and J is TRBJ1-1, with D tentatively TRBD1 (6 bases). From germline, CDR1 is SGHTA and CDR2 FQGNSA. Trimming stripped 5 bases from V and 4 bases from J, with 17 bases between. The CDR3 loop spans 15 amino acids. The CDR3 DNA reads TGTGCCAGCAGCCTAGGGGGGTATTTGAGCACTGAAGCTTTCTTT. This translates into CASSLGGYLSTEAFF.

As regards this clonotype: The CDR3 carries no conserved terminal phenylalanine or tryptophan, so it likely arises from a read error. The V and J genes are TRBV7-2 and TRBJ2-1; 14 bases map to TRBD2. CDR1 and CDR2 (germline): SGHTA, FQGNSA. This CDR3 is built from 18 residues. Germline trimming cut 5 bases from V and 7 bases from J; bases unmatched to any gene: 13. This chain's CDR3 is CASSPSVYGTSGGNEQFL. The CDR3 region has the DNA TGTGCCAGCAGCCCCTCTGTCTACGGGACTAGCGGGGGAAATGAGCAGTTCTTA.

This chain joins TRBV5-1 and TRBJ2-7, with a weak D call TRBD2 (5 bases). Germline V gives CDR1 SGHRS, CDR2 YFSETQ. V lost 4 bases and J lost 0, with 14 bases in between. This CDR3 is built from 15 residues. The CDR3 nucleotides read TGCGCCAGCAGCCCTTCCGGACTTACCTCCTACGAGCAGTACTTC. Translated: CASSPSGLTSYEQYF.

This clonotype was seen repeatedly, ten times or more. V and J are TRBV4-1 and TRBJ2-7, with a tentative D call TRBD1 (6 bases). Trimming shortened V by 4 bases and J by 5 bases, and 15 bases separated the two germline ends. This CDR3 spans 14 amino acids. Germline lookup yields CDR1 MGHRA and CDR2 YSYEKL. CDR3 coding DNA: TGCGCCAGCAGCCGAGGGCCCGGGACAAACGAGCAGTACTTC. Translating gives CASSRGPGTNEQYF.

This clonotype was recorded once. Sequence at one end of the junction differs from germline and may be a read error. The V gene is TRBV9, the J gene TRBJ1-2; unclear D gene. The CDR3 extends over 16 amino acids. Looked up from germline, CDR1 is SGDLS and CDR2 is YYNGEE. The CDR3 region is CGSSVEYSPTNYGYTF. As DNA, the CDR3 is TGTGGCAGCAGCGTAGAGTATTCCCCTACCAACTATGGCTACACCTTC.

The sample holds many counts of this clonotype. The gene calls are TRBV6-5 and TRBJ1-2; the match to TRBD1 covers 8 bases. The CDR3 loop spans 13 amino acids. The junction had 8 bases not matched to a gene; V was cut back by 6 bases and J by 8 bases. Germline CDR1 MNHEY, CDR2 SVGAGI. CDR3 amino acids: CASSTQGARGYTF. Here the CDR3 DNA reads TGTGCCAGCAGCACCCAGGGGGCGAGGGGCTACACCTTC.